This T cell receptor beta chain stems from a study of OX40 agonist ivuxolimab in advanced cancers. Study information: The patients' treatment was ivuxolimab, an agonistic anti-OX40 (CD134) antibody.

The data were produced by immunoSEQ multiplex PCR, yet TCRdb's version contains in-frame clones alone and is incomplete. Of around 35,000 clones in the sample, approximately 80% were seen once. The sequence was obtained from an adult with an advanced solid tumor such as melanoma, head and neck, liver or kidney cancer. Sequenced material: CD4+ or CD8+ T cells sorted from blood, taken in a trial of the OX40 agonist ivuxolimab.

CDR3 amino acids: CASSSQLHVYTF. In nucleotides, the CDR3 is TGCGCCAGCAGCTCCCAGTTACACGTCTACACCTTC. The rearrangement links TRBV5-1 to TRBJ1-2; D remains unclear. The CDR3 spans 12 residues. V dropped 3 bases and J dropped 10 bases, with 13 bases sitting between them. Germline CDR1 SGHRS, CDR2 YFSETQ. Variable domain in full (rest from reference TRBV5-1 and TRBJ1-2): KAGVTQTPRYLIKTRGQQVTLSCSPISGHRSVSWYQQTPGQGLQFLFEYFSETQRNKGNFPGRFSGRQFSNSRSEMNVSTLELGDSALYLCASSSQLHVYTFGSGTRLTVV.